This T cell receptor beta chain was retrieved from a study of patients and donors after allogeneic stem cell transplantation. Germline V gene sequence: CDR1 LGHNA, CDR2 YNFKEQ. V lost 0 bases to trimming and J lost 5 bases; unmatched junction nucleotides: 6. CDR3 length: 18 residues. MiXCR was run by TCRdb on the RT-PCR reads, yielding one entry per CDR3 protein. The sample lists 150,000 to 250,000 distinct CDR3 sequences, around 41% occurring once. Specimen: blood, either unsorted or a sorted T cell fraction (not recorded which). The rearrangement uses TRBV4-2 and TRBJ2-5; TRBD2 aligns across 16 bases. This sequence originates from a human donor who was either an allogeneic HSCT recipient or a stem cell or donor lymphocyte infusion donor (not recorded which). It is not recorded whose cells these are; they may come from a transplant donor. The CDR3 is CASSQEGTSGRAGETQYF. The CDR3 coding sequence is TGTGCCAGCAGCCAAGAAGGGACTAGCGGGAGGGCCGGGGAGACCCAGTACTTC.